This is a list of T cell receptor beta chains from one sample in a study of T-cell memory formation after mild COVID-19. TCRdb reanalysed the 5' RACE reads using MiXCR and keeps one entry per CDR3 protein. Among about 270,000 distinct CDR3 sequences listed, 15% were seen once. Material: PBMCs or a T cell subset sorted from them (not recorded which). The source is an adult woman who had mild COVID-19 (a few samples of this study predate the infection). Cell type and time point are not known. Both conserved end residues are part of each CDR3. The D gene is left open where the match is weak. Clone size is not always given. Where it is, it says once, few, many or a class for expanded clones.

TRBJ1-2 | - | TRBV6-2/TRBV6-3 | - | CASSSNSPRGYGYTF | TGTGCCAGCAGTTCGAATTCGCCCAGGGGCTATGGCTACACCTTC
TRBJ1-4 | few | TRBV12-3/TRBV12-4 | - | CASSFARGRQANEKLFF | TGTGCCAGCAGTTTTGCTCGGGGACGTCAAGCTAATGAAAAACTGTTTTTT
TRBJ1-2 | few | TRBV5-6 | - | CASSLGVSNYGYTF | TGTGCCAGCAGCTTGGGGGTCAGCAACTATGGCTACACCTTC
TRBJ2-5 | many | TRBV5-1 | - | CASSSPEETQYF | TGCGCCAGCAGCTCTCCTGAAGAGACCCAGTACTTC
TRBJ2-7 | - | TRBV7-9 | - | CASSYYRDSEQYF | TGTGCCAGCAGTTATTACAGGGATTCCGAGCAGTACTTC
TRBJ2-3 | few | TRBV12-3/TRBV12-4 | - | CASSFGPSQYF | TGTGCCAGCAGTTTCGGTCCCTCGCAGTATTTT
TRBJ2-2 | - | TRBV20-1 | TRBD2 | CSASLAGTNTGELFF | TGCAGTGCCAGCTTAGCGGGGACGAACACCGGGGAGCTGTTTTTT
TRBJ2-6 | - | TRBV6-4 | - | CASKDSSGANVLTF | TGTGCCAGCAAAGACAGCTCTGGGGCCAACGTCCTGACTTTC
TRBJ2-3 | - | TRBV5-1 | TRBD2 | CASTLSGATQAYTDTQYF | TGCGCCAGCACCCTAAGCGGGGCAACCCAGGCTTACACAGATACGCAGTATTTT
TRBJ1-1 | - | TRBV6-1 | - | CASSDYRANTEAFF | TGTGCCAGCAGTGACTACAGAGCAAACACTGAAGCTTTCTTT
TRBJ2-7 | - | TRBV4-1 | - | CASSQDPGISYEQYF | TGCGCCAGCAGCCAAGATCCCGGGATCTCCTACGAGCAGTACTTC
TRBJ1-1 | few | TRBV20-1 | TRBD1 | CSAIGQGTFF | TGCAGTGCTATAGGACAGGGGACTTTCTTT
TRBJ1-1 | - | TRBV4-3 | - | CASSRAGVLTNTEAFF | TGCGCCAGCAGTCGTGCAGGGGTTTTGACGAACACTGAAGCTTTCTTT
TRBJ2-1 | few | TRBV4-2 | TRBD2 | CASSQEPAGDNEQFF | TGTGCCAGCAGCCAAGAACCAGCGGGAGACAATGAGCAGTTCTTC
TRBJ2-1 | - | TRBV4-1 | - | CASSQGGRSIYNEQFF | TGCGCCAGCAGCCAAGGTGGAAGGAGCATTTACAATGAGCAGTTCTTC
TRBJ1-1 | few | TRBV2 | TRBD1 | CASSEGMPGGTEAFF | TGTGCCAGCAGTGAGGGAATGCCAGGGGGCACTGAAGCTTTCTTT